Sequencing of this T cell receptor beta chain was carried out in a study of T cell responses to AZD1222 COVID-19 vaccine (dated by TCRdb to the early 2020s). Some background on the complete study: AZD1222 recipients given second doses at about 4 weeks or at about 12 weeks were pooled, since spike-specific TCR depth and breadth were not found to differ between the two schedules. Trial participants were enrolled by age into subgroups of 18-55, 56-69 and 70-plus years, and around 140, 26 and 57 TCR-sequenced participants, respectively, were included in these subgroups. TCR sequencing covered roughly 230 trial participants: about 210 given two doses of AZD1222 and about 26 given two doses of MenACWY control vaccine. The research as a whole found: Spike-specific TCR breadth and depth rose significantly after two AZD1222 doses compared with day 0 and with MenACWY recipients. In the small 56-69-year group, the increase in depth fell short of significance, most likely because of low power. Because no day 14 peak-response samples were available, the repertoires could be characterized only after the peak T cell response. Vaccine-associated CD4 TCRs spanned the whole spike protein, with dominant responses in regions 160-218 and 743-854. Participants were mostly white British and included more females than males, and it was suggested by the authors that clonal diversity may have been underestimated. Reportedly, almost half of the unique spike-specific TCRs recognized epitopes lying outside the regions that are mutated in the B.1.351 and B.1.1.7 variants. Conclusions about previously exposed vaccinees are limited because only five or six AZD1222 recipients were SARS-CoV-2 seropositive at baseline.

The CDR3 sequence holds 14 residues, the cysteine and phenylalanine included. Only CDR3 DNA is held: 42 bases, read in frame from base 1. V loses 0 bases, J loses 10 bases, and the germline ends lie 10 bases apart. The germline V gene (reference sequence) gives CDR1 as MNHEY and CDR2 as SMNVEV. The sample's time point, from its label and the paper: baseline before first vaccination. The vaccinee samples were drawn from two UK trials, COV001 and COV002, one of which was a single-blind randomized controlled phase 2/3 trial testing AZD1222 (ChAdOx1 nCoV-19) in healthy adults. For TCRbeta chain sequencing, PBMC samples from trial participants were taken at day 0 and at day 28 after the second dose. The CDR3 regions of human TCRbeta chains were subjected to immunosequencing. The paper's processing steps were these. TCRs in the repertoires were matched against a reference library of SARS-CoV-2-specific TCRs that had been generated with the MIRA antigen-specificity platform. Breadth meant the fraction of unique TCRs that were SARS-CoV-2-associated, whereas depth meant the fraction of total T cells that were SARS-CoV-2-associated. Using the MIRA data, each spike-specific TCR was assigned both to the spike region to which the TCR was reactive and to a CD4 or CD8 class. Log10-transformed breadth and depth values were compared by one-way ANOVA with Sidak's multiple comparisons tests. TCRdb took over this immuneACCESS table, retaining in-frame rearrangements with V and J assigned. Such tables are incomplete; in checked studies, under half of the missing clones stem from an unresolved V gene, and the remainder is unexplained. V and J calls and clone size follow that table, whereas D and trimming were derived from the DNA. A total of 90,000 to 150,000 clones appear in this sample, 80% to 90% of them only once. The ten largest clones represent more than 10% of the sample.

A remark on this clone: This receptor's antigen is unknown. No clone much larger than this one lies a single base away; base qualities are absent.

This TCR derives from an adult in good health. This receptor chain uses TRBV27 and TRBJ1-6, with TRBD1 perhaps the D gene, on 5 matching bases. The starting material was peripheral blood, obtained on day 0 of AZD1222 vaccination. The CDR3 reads CASSLSSNRSPLHF. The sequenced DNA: TGTGCCAGCAGTTTATCGAGCAACAGGTCACCCCTCCACTTT.